Following are 8 T cell receptor beta chains from one sample sequenced in a study of blood T cell repertoires in COVID-19. The table came from immunoSEQ multiplex PCR; TCRdb's copy has only in-frame clones and leaves some out. Counted here are some 240,000 clones, approximately 86% occurring once; the ten biggest clones make up 2.5% to 3.5%. The sample consisted of PBMCs or T cells enriched from blood (not recorded which). The source is a middle-aged woman with acute COVID-19.

The table lists this clone with a count of one. The chain uses TRBV10-2 and TRBJ2-7; maybe TRBD1 (5 bases). V was trimmed by 3 bases and J by 1 base, leaving 13 bases between them. The CDR3 is 15 residues long. CDR1 and CDR2 (germline): WSHSY, SAAADI. CDR3 residues: CASSDLGQDSYEQYF. In nucleotides, the CDR3 is TGCGCCAGCAGTGATTTAGGACAAGATTCCTACGAGCAGTACTTC.

V and J are TRBV9 and TRBJ2-7; 7 nucleotides agree with TRBD2. Losses at the gene ends were 2 bases for V and 7 bases for J; bases not matched to a gene: 6. Germline V gene lookup returns CDR1 SGDLS and CDR2 YYNGEE. This CDR3 is 13 amino acids long. CDR3 sequence (DNA): TGTGCCAGCAGCGTTGGCGGAGCGGGGGAGCAGTACTTC. It translates to CASSVGGAGEQYF.

The chain links TRBV5-1 to TRBJ2-2; possibly TRBD2 for D (6 bases). The V end lost 3 bases, the J end lost 6 bases, and 15 bases lay between the germline ends. CDR1 and CDR2 (germline): SGHRS, YFSETQ. The CDR3 loop spans 15 amino acids. CDR3 sequence: CASSSHSRGAGELFF. Here the CDR3 DNA reads TGCGCCAGCAGCTCCCACAGCCGCGGGGCCGGGGAGCTGTTTTTT. The variable domain in full, completed from reference TRBV5-1 and TRBJ2-2, reads KAGVTQTPRYLIKTRGQQVTLSCSPISGHRSVSWYQQTPGQGLQFLFEYFSETQRNKGNFPGRFSGRQFSNSRSEMNVSTLELGDSALYLCASSSHSRGAGELFFGEGSRLTVL.

This rearrangement joins TRBV4-1 to TRBJ2-1; D is possibly TRBD1 (5 bases). Germline loops: CDR1 MGHRA, CDR2 YSYEKL. This CDR3 spans 17 amino acids. V was clipped by 3 bases and J by 5 bases, with 20 bases between them. CDR3 sequence (DNA): TGCGCCAGCAGCCAGCTCCCCGCGACAGAAGGGGACAATGAGCAGTTCTTC. As protein: CASSQLPATEGDNEQFF.

The chain employs TRBV2 and TRBJ1-1, with D possibly matching TRBD1 (5 bases). This CDR3 contains 18 residues. Germline-derived CDR1 and CDR2 are SNHLY and FYNNEI. V dropped 0 bases and J dropped 4 bases, with 21 bases sitting between them. This CDR3 reads CASSEARPGGGRGTEAFF. The CDR3 region has the DNA TGTGCCAGCAGTGAAGCGCGACCCGGGGGGGGTCGGGGCACTGAAGCTTTCTTT.

The chain employs TRBV27 and TRBJ1-2, with 9 bases lining up with TRBD1. This CDR3 contains 15 residues. V was clipped by 5 bases and J by 1 base; unmatched bases: 5. The germline V gene encodes CDR1 MNHEY and CDR2 SMNVEV (reference sequence). The CDR3: CASSLNRGHNYGYTF. For the CDR3, the DNA is TGTGCCAGCAGTCTCAACAGGGGGCATAACTATGGCTACACCTTC.

Only a few counts were recorded for this clone. The chain has TRBV19 and TRBJ1-4; no clear D gene. The CDR3 length is 13 residues. V was pared by 7 bases and J by 7 bases, with 13 bases between. Germline V gene data show CDR1 as LNHDA and CDR2 as SQIVND (reference sequence). The CDR3 loop reads CASKRASGEKLFF. CDR3 DNA sequence: TGTGCCAGTAAGAGGGCCAGTGGTGAAAAACTGTTTTTT.

The chain recombines TRBV18 with TRBJ2-2; TRBD2 aligns across 10 bases. CDR1 and CDR2 (germline): KGHSH, LQKENI. Trimming cost V 4 bases and J 6 bases; bases outside gene matches: 14. CDR3 size: 18 residues. In nucleotides, the CDR3 is TGTGCCAGCTCACACCAGCGGGAGGGCCATCTTAATCCCGGGGAGCTGTTTTTT. It translates to CASSHQREGHLNPGELFF.